These 11 T cell receptor beta chains were sequenced from one sample in a study of blood T cell repertoires in COVID-19. Method: immunoSEQ multiplex PCR; TCRdb's copy keeps in-frame clones and lacks some. Counted here are 60,000 to 85,000 clones, more than 75% occurring once; the ten biggest clones make up approximately 6%. Sequencing input: peripheral blood. These receptors all stem from a woman aged 55-70 years with acute or convalescent COVID-19.

V and J are TRBV7-9 and TRBJ2-2, with 8 bases identical to TRBD2. The CDR3 extends over 14 amino acids. CDR1 is SEHNR, CDR2 FQNEAQ, per germline (reference sequence). Unmatched junction bases numbered 4, after V lost 6 bases and J lost 4 bases. The CDR3 DNA reads as TGTGCCAGCAGACCGGGGGGGAGCACCGGGGAGCTGTTTTTT. Translated, it gives CASRPGGSTGELFF.

This clone was detected ten times or more. This chain uses TRBV10-3 with TRBJ1-6, with 8 nucleotides matching TRBD1. This CDR3 comprises 14 residues. With V trimmed by 11 bases and J by 8 bases, 11 bases remained unmatched. Germline loops: CDR1 ENHRY, CDR2 SYGVKD. The CDR3 here is CASRSDRADSPLHF. The CDR3 DNA reads as TGTGCCTCCCGATCGGACAGGGCGGATTCACCCCTCCACTTT.

The J gene is TRBJ2-1, the V gene TRBV7-2; perhaps TRBD1 as D (5 bases). V was pared by 5 bases and J by 4 bases, with 12 bases between. The germline CDR1 and CDR2 sequences are SGHTA and FQGNSA. The length of the CDR3 is 14 residues. The CDR3 DNA reads as TGTGCCAGCAGCGTTCAGACAGTTTACAATGAGCAGTTCTTC. Translated, it gives CASSVQTVYNEQFF.

This clone appeared a few times. V and J are TRBV5-6 and TRBJ1-3; the D gene is possibly TRBD1 (5 bases). Looked up from germline, CDR1 is SGHDT and CDR2 is YYEEEE. Between the trimmed V and J ends, which lost 4 bases and 2 bases, there was a span of 13 bases. This CDR3 is 15 amino acids long. The CDR3: CASSPLRGAGNTIYF. The CDR3 nucleotides are TGTGCCAGCAGCCCCCTTCGGGGGGCTGGAAACACCATATATTTT.

The genes are TRBV5-1 and TRBJ1-4; 7 bases line up with TRBD1. CDR3 length equals 16 residues. Germline-derived CDR1 and CDR2 are SGHRS and YFSETQ. V trimming: 2 bases; J trimming: 8 bases; junction bases outside the gene matches: 12. The CDR3 spells CASSFTGTARREKLFF. The DNA for the CDR3 is TGCGCCAGCAGCTTCACTGGGACAGCGAGGAGGGAAAAACTGTTTTTT.

The chain has TRBV19 and TRBJ2-2, with no clear D. Germline assignment: CDR1 LNHDA and CDR2 SQIVND (reference sequence). The V end was cut by 7 bases, the J end by 4 bases, with 13 bases between. The CDR3 loop spans 14 amino acids. The chain's CDR3 is CASTQSLPTGELFF. CDR3 nucleotides: TGTGCCAGTACCCAAAGCCTCCCCACCGGGGAGCTGTTTTTT. Full variable domain (missing parts from reference TRBV19 and TRBJ2-2): DGGITQSPKYLFRKEGQNVTLSCEQNLNHDAMYWYRQDPGQGLRLIYYSQIVNDFQKGDIAEGYSVSREKKESFPLTVTSAQKNPTAFYLCASTQSLPTGELFFGEGSRLTVL.

This clone was observed a single time. The rearrangement uses TRBV29-1 and TRBJ2-7; TRBD2 might be the D (6 bases). CDR1 is SQVTM and CDR2 is ANQGSEA in the germline V gene. The CDR3 contains 14 residues. V was trimmed by 3 bases and J by 5 bases, leaving 17 bases between them. CDR3 amino acids: CSVEGRGNVDEQYF. The CDR3 DNA is TGCAGCGTTGAGGGCCGGGGGAATGTGGACGAGCAGTACTTC.

The V and J genes are TRBV6-1 and TRBJ1-4; D remains unclear. The CDR3 totals 17 residues. The V gene's germline CDR1 is MNHNS and CDR2 SASEGT. V was clipped by 1 base and J by 0 bases, with 12 bases between them. CDR3 loop: CASSEVAVLATNEKLFF. DNA of the CDR3: TGTGCCAGCAGTGAAGTGGCAGTCCTGGCAACTAATGAAAAACTGTTTTTT.

The V gene is TRBV6-5, the J gene TRBJ1-6; a weak D match, TRBD1 (5 bases). The CDR3 extends over 14 amino acids. V was clipped by 8 bases and J by 9 bases, with 17 bases between them. Germline CDR1 reads MNHEY; CDR2 reads SVGAGI. The CDR3 spells CASGPRQGTSPLHF. The DNA of the CDR3 is TGTGCCAGCGGCCCCCGGCAGGGCACTTCACCCCTCCACTTT.

The V and J genes are TRBV20-1 and TRBJ2-3, with D possibly being TRBD2 (6 bases). Deletions cut 3 bases from V and 3 bases from J, with 22 bases between. The CDR3 runs to 17 residues. Germline V gene data show CDR1 as DFQATT and CDR2 as SNEGSKA (reference sequence). The chain's CDR3 is CSASRIGRFKETDTQYF. CDR3 DNA sequence: TGCAGTGCTAGTAGGATAGGGAGGTTTAAAGAAACAGATACGCAGTATTTT.

The rearrangement uses TRBV27 and TRBJ2-7, with D tentatively TRBD1 (6 bases). The germline V gene encodes CDR1 MNHEY and CDR2 SMNVEV (reference sequence). Trimming stripped 3 bases from V and 8 bases from J, with 14 bases between. The CDR3 spans 13 residues. The CDR3 DNA sequence: TGTGCCAGCAGTTTGGAACAGGGTCTTAAGCAGTACTTC. Protein product: CASSLEQGLKQYF.